The present entry profiles one T cell receptor beta chain with its context. Its antigen has not been determined. Base quality data are lacking; no much larger clone is found one base away. According to the germline V gene, CDR1 reads SGHRS and CDR2 reads YFSETQ. From the cysteine through the phenylalanine, the CDR3 covers 15 amino acids. The DNA shown is the 45-base CDR3, in frame from base 1. Deletion took 4 bases off V and 7 bases off J, with a span of 15 bases between the germline ends. The cohort was made up of hundreds of healthy bone marrow donors. At the time of sampling, every cohort member was nominally healthy, though immune exposures that went unrecorded were likely present. The donor tested CMV seropositive and was one of the 289 seropositive cohort members. A peripheral blood sample was provided by each donor, and peripheral blood mononuclear cells were used for TCR beta sequencing. The Qiagen DNeasy Blood Extraction Kit was used to extract genomic DNA from the blood cell samples.

This record belongs to a study of cytomegalovirus exposure and HLA in healthy donors (dated by TCRdb to about 2017). Context from the whole study: An earlier analysis of about 530 of the donors reported approximately 280 Gb of sequence data and around 120 million unique TCR beta sequences obtained from approximately 180 million T cells. Donor age, sex, ethnicity and CMV serostatus were compiled alongside the repertoire data. Around 300 gigabases of sequencing data and approximately 93 million unique TCR sequences were included in an early release covering under 650 HLA-typed donors. Rather than drawing on any new phenotypic data, the later analysis identified candidate immune exposures from TCR beta sequences and the way those sequences occurred across donors. Among 300 to 450 genotyped donors of the cohort, an average of approximately 230,000 unique TCR beta nucleotide sequences were sequenced per donor, 15% to 20% of them non-productive. Because of strong linkage in the cohort, five DR-DQ haplotypes were treated as single units for association and clustering. Along with the roughly 700-subject first cohort, a separate validation cohort of over 90 different subjects was used. The study combined high-throughput TCR immunosequencing, statistical association of individual TCRs with disease status, and machine learning to predict cytomegalovirus infection status. A later genetic analysis took genome-wide SNP genotypes for about 55% of the roughly 670 donors and used that subset as a discovery cohort. The T cell repertoires of 666 subjects were profiled by immunosequencing and related to cytomegalovirus serostatus. Typing coverage differed by locus: A, B, C, DRB1 and DQB1 were typed in roughly 620-630 donors, DQA1 in 500 to 550, DPA1 in approximately 610, and DPB1 in about 450. An earlier analysis of around 580 of the donors used high-throughput TCR beta sequencing to judge whether each TCR beta V gene segment behaved as functional or pseudogenic. Among the approximately 400 genotyped donors, around 81% belonged to the genetic ancestry cluster associated with self-reported Caucasian donors. To study patterns of TCR occurrence, a later analysis re-analyzed previously published TCR beta repertoires from under 750 donors and added high-resolution HLA genotyping. HLA typing covered class I and class II loci at four-digit resolution. The study was designed to test whether signatures of past pathogen exposure could be identified by cataloging public T cell receptors. Every discovery cohort repertoire had been produced on one sequencing platform. Findings and caveats that apply to the study as a whole: According to the authors, the approach could potentially be generalized to other disease states and immunological phenotypes. A further reported finding was that TCR beta sequences accurately predicted the HLA-A and HLA-B alleles for most subjects in the first cohort. In a later analysis, several top co-occurrence clusters were reported to appear linked to parvovirus B19, influenza, CMV and Epstein-Barr virus. Some IMGT-functional V segments, including TRBV6-2 and TRBV6-3, could not be distinguished by the 87-base-pair reads and were therefore excluded. Assigning TCR associations to individual alleles was difficult when HLA alleles, especially DR and DQ, strongly co-occurred. Cytomegalovirus status was reported to be diagnosed by the classifier with high specificity and sensitivity in both the original and validation cohorts. A cluster of highly shared sequence variants was judged likely to be a technical artifact of the sequencing pipeline. At a false discovery rate of 0.05, a later analysis linked about 16,000 TCR beta sequences to specific HLA alleles. For the cohort, immune exposure information was limited to CMV serostatus. The presence/absence analyses assumed that sequencing depth was roughly uniform across donors, and that assumption may not be true. A later analysis found that TCR association rates varied across HLA loci, with DRB1 alleles showing the most associated TCRs and HLA-C alleles the fewest. The earlier analysis of 587 of the donors excluded some 15 rarely observed V segments, including chromosome 9 orphons, because counts were too low. V-gene and J-gene trimming of TCR beta chains was associated with a missense DCLRE1C variant in a later genetic analysis, and the association was replicated in an independent cohort. Compared with equally common non-associated chains, HLA-associated TCR beta chains in a later analysis were more clonally expanded and had lower generation probabilities. A later genetic analysis reported fewer N-insertions in productive TCRs among donors in an Asian-associated ancestry cluster than the roughly 700-donor mean. In a later analysis, most CMV-associated TCR beta chains were found to appear HLA-restricted, with HLA associations seemingly driven largely by CMV exposure. Broadly in line with IMGT annotations, most TCR beta V segments showed up in productive rearrangements about 87% or about 30% of the time in an earlier analysis of approximately 640 of the donors. Across donors, most TCR sequences were observed very rarely, whereas some public TCRs were present in many individuals. In the study, about 150 TCR beta chains were listed as associated with cytomegalovirus. This cohort had only TCR beta chains sequenced, and the lack of alpha or paired-chain data limited which features could be detected. HLA typing was unavailable for some donors at each locus, so association tests used only the typed subset. Linkage disequilibrium might explain the correlated functional status among segregating V segments, but an unknown experimental factor could not be ruled out. A few of the identified cytomegalovirus-associated TCR beta chains were confirmed in vitro to be specific for cytomegalovirus antigens.

The library was generated by the immunoSEQ multiplex PCR assay. A mixture of 60 forward primers for TCR Vbeta segments and 13 reverse primers for TCR Jbeta segments was used in the multiplex PCR. The CDR3 region of rearranged TCR beta genes was amplified from genomic DNA with a multiplex PCR assay. Amplified TCR beta libraries were sequenced as 87-base-pair reads on the Illumina HiSeq System. Under the source paper's analysis protocol: A later analysis tallied tens of millions of unique TCR beta chains across the 600 to 700 repertoires, and 10 million to 11 million of those chains were shared by two or more donors. A nearest-neighbor algorithm error-corrected the raw reads and collapsed the reads into unique sequences, merging closely related sequences to remove PCR and sequencing errors. CDR3 sequences were aligned to IMGT reference sequences to assign V, D and J gene segments. For a sequence to be retained, a match of at least six nucleotides was required to both a V gene segment and a J gene segment. A rearrangement was called productive if the CDR3 had no stop codons and remained in frame with V and J, and every other rearrangement was called non-productive. CDR3 was defined by IMGT convention, running from the second conserved V-encoded cysteine to the conserved J-encoded phenylalanine. The earlier analysis of some 550 of the donors excluded any sequence lacking an unambiguous match to a single V gene segment. An earlier analysis of fewer than 750 of the donors called V segments functional above 56.7% productive rearrangements and segregating when the between-donor standard deviation exceeded 5%. To diagnose cytomegalovirus status from the catalog of TCR beta chain sequences, a statistical classification framework was built. V and J gene assignment, in a later analysis, came from comparing TCR nucleotide sequences with IMGT/GENE-DB human TR gene sequences. In a later analysis, CDR3 sequences and most-parsimonious VDJ recombination scenarios were assigned using the TCRdist pipeline. A later analysis defined each TCR beta chain by its CDR3 amino acid sequence plus V-gene family, and excluded reads lacking a unique V-gene family. A later analysis removed 500 to 650 highly shared, low-generation-probability nucleotide sequences to deal with suspected cross-contamination and a sequencing artifact. A later analysis calculated a clonal expansion index for each public chain from normalized within-repertoire ranks of inferred template counts. In a later analysis, generation probabilities were computed with a VDJ recombination model fitted to out-of-frame rearrangements, and the resulting probabilities were checked against IGoR. A later analysis scored TCR-TCR, TCR-HLA and TCR-CMV co-occurrence with hypergeometric tests, applying a repertoire-size bias correction to TCR pairs. In a later analysis, false discovery rates were estimated by permuting HLA or CMV assignments 20 times. In a later analysis, co-occurring TCRs were grouped with DBSCAN, and TCRdist sequence similarity was added when clustering was performed within HLA-allele-positive subsets. Repertoires with fewer than 30,000 or more than 120,000 public chains, plus five repertoires with anomalous nucleotide sharing, were excluded from co-occurrence clustering. Imported from immuneACCESS, the table was reduced by TCRdb to in-frame sequences with V and J called. These copies leave out some clones; in studies compared against another copy, an unresolved V gene accounts for under half, and the cause of the remainder is not known. V and J calls and clone size are those listed in that table; D and trimming were worked out from the DNA. The sample contains just under 95,000 clones, around 77% of them found a single time. The ten biggest clones cover around 7.3% of the sample.

The sample was PBMCs. The TCR comes from a man in his forties or fifties in good health and CMV-seropositive. The chain employs TRBV5-1 and TRBJ1-6; tentative D gene TRBD1, with 5 bases matching. The sequence in DNA is TGCGCCAGCAGCATAGGACTGCGGGGGAATTCACCCCTCCACTTT. It is translated as CASSIGLRGNSPLHF.